This T cell receptor beta chain was profiled in a study of identical twins. Germline lookup yields CDR1 SGHRS and CDR2 YFSETQ. The ends were cut back, 0 bases at V and 3 bases at J, with 11 bases in the middle. This CDR3 contains 15 residues. TCRdb itself ran the 5' RACE reads through MiXCR, one entry per CDR3 protein. The sample has more than 1.5 million distinct CDR3 sequences; 32% are singletons. This receptor was identified in a newborn girl in good health. Sequenced material: cord blood. This rearrangement joins TRBV5-1 to TRBJ2-3, with D unresolved. CDR3 nucleotides: TGCGCCAGCAGCTTGGGGGCTAGGTCGACAGATACGCAGTATTTT. It translates to CASSLGARSTDTQYF.